This entry features one T cell receptor beta chain sequence. This sample is drawn from a study of control samples from healthy donors and cancer patients. Sequenced by immunoSEQ multiplex PCR; TCRdb stores in-frame clones only, minus some. Of around 170,000 clones listed, 80% to 90% are singletons. In germline, CDR1 is LGHDT, CDR2 YNNKEL (reference sequence). The CDR3 extends over 13 amino acids. V dropped 4 bases and J dropped 10 bases, with 11 bases sitting between them. The sample comprised blood. The chain employs TRBV3-1 (or the pseudogene TRBV3-2) and TRBJ1-6; D remains ambiguous. The receptor's source is a woman under 40 in good health. The CDR3: CASSLLGTSPLHF. The CDR3 DNA sequence: TGTGCCAGCAGCCTCCTGGGTACATCACCCCTCCACTTT.